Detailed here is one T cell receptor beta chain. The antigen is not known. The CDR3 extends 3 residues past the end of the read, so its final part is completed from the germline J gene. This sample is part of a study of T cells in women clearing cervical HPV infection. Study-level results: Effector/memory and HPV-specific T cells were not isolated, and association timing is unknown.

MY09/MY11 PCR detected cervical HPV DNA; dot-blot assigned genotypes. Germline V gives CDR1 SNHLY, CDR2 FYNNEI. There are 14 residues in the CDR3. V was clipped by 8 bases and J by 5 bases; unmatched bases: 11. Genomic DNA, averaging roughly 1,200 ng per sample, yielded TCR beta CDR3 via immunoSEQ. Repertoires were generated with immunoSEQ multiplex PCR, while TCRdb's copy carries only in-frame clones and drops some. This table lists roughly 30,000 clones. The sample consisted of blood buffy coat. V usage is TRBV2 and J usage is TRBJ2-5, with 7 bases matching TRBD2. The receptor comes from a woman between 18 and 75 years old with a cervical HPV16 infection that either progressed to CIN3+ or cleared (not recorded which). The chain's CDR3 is CASWDSTSRETQYF. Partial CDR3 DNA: TGTGCCAGCTGGGACTCGACTAGCCGGGAGACC.